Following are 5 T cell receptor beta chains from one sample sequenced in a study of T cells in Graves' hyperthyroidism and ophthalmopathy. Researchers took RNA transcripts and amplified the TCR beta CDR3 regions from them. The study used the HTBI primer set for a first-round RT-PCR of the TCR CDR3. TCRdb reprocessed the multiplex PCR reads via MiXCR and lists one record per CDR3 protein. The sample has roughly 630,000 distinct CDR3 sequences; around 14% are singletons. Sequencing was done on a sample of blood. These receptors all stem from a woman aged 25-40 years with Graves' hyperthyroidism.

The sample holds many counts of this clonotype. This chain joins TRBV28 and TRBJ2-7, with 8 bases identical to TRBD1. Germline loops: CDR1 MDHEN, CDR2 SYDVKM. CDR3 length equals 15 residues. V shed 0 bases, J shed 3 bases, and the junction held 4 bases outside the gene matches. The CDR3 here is CASSLWGQALYEQYF. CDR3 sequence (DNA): TGTGCCAGCAGTTTATGGGGACAGGCGCTCTACGAGCAGTACTTC.

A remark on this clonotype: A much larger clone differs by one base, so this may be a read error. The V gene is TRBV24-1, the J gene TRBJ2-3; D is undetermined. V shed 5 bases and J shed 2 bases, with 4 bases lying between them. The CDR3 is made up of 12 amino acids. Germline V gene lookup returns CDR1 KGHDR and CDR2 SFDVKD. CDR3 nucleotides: TGTGCCACCAGTGGGAACACAGATACGCAGTATTTT. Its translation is CATSGNTDTQYF.

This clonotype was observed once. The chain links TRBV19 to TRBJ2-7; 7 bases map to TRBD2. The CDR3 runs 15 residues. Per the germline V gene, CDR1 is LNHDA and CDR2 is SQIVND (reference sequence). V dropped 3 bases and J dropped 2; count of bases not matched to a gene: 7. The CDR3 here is CASSMEAGIAYEQYF. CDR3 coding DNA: TGTGCCAGTAGTATGGAAGCGGGGATAGCCTACGAGCAGTACTTC.

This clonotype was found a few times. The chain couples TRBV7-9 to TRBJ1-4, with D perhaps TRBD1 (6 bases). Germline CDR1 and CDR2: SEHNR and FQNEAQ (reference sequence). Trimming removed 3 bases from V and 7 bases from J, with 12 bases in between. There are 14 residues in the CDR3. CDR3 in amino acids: CASSFGGAGEKLFF. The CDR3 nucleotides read TGTGCCAGCAGCTTTGGGGGCGCCGGTGAAAAACTGTTTTTT.

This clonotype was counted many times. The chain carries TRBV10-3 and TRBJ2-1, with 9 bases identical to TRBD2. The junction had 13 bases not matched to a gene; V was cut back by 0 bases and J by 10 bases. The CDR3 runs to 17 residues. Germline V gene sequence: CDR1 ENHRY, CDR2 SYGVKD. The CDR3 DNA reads TGTGCCATCAGTGAGTCGCCCCTGGGACTAGCAGTGTACGAGCAGTTCTTC. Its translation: CAISESPLGLAVYEQFF.